Listed here are 20 T cell receptor beta chains from one sample, sequenced in a study of blood T cell repertoires in COVID-19. Assay used: immunoSEQ multiplex PCR; TCRdb lists only in-frame clones, some missing. The sample shows 68,000 or so clones, nearly 90% of them seen only once. Sequenced: peripheral blood. All receptors derive from a woman aged 45-65 years with COVID-19, enrolled during active disease.

This clone was counted a single time. The CDR3 DNA follows: TGCGCCAGCAGCTTGGGGTCCGGGGGGCGCGAGCAGTACTTC. It specifies CASSLGSGGREQYF. This chain connects TRBV5-1 to TRBJ2-7; possible D gene TRBD2, 7 bases. CDR1 is SGHRS and CDR2 is YFSETQ in the germline V gene. V lost 0 bases, J lost 6 bases, and 13 bases lay in between. The CDR3 runs to 14 residues.

This rearrangement joins TRBV6-4 to TRBJ2-1; D may be TRBD2 (6 bases). The germline CDR1 and CDR2 sequences are MRHNA and SNTAGT. V gave up 2 bases and J gave up 10 bases, with 15 bases separating them. The CDR3 spans 14 residues. The CDR3 loop is CASSDVRTIGEQFF. In DNA form, the CDR3 reads TGTGCCAGCAGTGACGTGCGGACTATAGGCGAGCAGTTCTTC.

The chain uses TRBV2 and TRBJ2-3; D is ambiguous. From germline, CDR1 is SNHLY and CDR2 FYNNEI. V lost 8 bases, J lost 0 bases, and 6 bases lay in between. The CDR3 totals 12 residues. The CDR3 sequence is CASHYSTDTQYF. CDR3 nucleotides: TGTGCCAGCCACTATAGCACAGATACGCAGTATTTT.

This chain joins TRBV6-5 and TRBJ2-5; 10 positions match TRBD2. The CDR3 runs to 14 residues. Germline CDR1 reads MNHEY; CDR2 reads SVGAGI. Trimming cost V 5 bases and J 6 bases; bases outside gene matches: 6. CDR3 region: CASSLAGVEKTQYF. In DNA form, the CDR3 reads TGTGCCAGCAGTCTAGCGGGAGTAGAAAAGACCCAGTACTTC.

The chain links TRBV7-6 to TRBJ2-7; D perhaps matches TRBD1 (6 bases). Germline loops: CDR1 SGHVS, CDR2 FNYEAQ. CDR3 length: 12 residues. Trimming left V 2 bases short and J 6 bases short, with 8 bases between. The CDR3 DNA reads TGTGCCAGCAGCTTAATAGGGGGCGAGCAGTACTTC. It is translated as CASSLIGGEQYF.

This clone was seen once. The chain employs TRBV6-6 and TRBJ2-6, with no clear D. Germline V lookup: CDR1 MNHNY, CDR2 SVGAGI (reference sequence). The CDR3 length is 13 residues. The ends were cut back, 3 bases at V and 3 bases at J, with 3 bases in the middle. The CDR3 sequence: CASSYYGANVLTF. CDR3 nucleotides: TGTGCCAGCAGTTATTATGGGGCCAACGTCCTGACTTTC.

J is TRBJ1-2 and V is TRBV5-1; tentatively, D is TRBD1 (6 bases). Trimming took off 2 bases at V and 2 bases at J, with 10 bases between the two ends. The CDR3 is 14 amino acids. CDR1 and CDR2 from the germline V gene are SGHRS and YFSETQ. CDR3 residues: CASSFTTGNYGYTF. CDR3 in DNA: TGCGCCAGCAGCTTTACCACAGGGAACTATGGCTACACCTTC.

The chain carries TRBV2 and TRBJ2-5; 7 bases map to TRBD2. Germline V CDR1 and CDR2: SNHLY, FYNNEI. The ends lost 4 bases at V and 7 bases at J; junction bases unmatched: 9. The CDR3 is 14 residues long. This chain's CDR3 is CASSVGGVLGTQYF. The CDR3 DNA reads TGTGCCAGCAGTGTGGGAGGGGTATTGGGGACCCAGTACTTC.

The rearrangement joins TRBV5-6 to TRBJ2-5; 7 nucleotides agree with TRBD2. The CDR3 spans 14 residues. J was trimmed by 4 bases and V by 4 bases; bases with no gene match: 7. Germline CDR1 and CDR2: SGHDT and YYEEEE. CDR3 in amino acids: CASSRWEGRETQYF. The DNA for the CDR3 is TGTGCCAGCAGCCGGTGGGAGGGAAGAGAGACCCAGTACTTC. Full variable domain (outside the CDR3, taken from reference TRBV5-6 and TRBJ2-5): DAGVTQSPTHLIKTRGQQVTLRCSPKSGHDTVSWYQQALGQGPQFIFQYYEEEERQRGNFPDRFSGHQFPNYSSELNVNALLLGDSALYLCASSRWEGRETQYFGPGTRLLVL.

J is TRBJ2-1 and V is TRBV7-9, with TRBD1 as a possible D gene (6 bases). Germline V gives CDR1 SEHNR, CDR2 FQNEAQ (reference sequence). The CDR3 has 17 amino acids. Trimming removed 4 bases at V and 9 bases at J, with 25 bases between. CDR3 DNA: TGTGCCAGCAGCTCGCCCATCGGCAGGGGAAAATCTAGTGAGCAGTTCTTC. As protein: CASSSPIGRGKSSEQFF.

V and J are TRBV7-2 and TRBJ1-5, with a tentative D call TRBD1 (6 bases). CDR1 is SGHTA, CDR2 FQGNSA, per germline. Trimming took 4 bases from V and 0 from J, leaving 10 bases between them. The CDR3 is made up of 15 amino acids. This chain's CDR3 is CASSSDSYSNQPQHF. In nucleotides, the CDR3 is TGTGCCAGCAGCTCGGACAGCTATAGCAATCAGCCCCAGCATTTT.

This chain connects TRBV28 to TRBJ2-2; TRBD1 matches 7 bases. J gave up 1 base and V 5 bases, and 4 bases lay outside the gene matches. The length of the CDR3 is 15 residues. CDR1 is MDHEN, CDR2 SYDVKM, per germline. Here the CDR3 reads CASSPWDRNTGELFF. CDR3 nucleotides: TGTGCCAGCAGTCCCTGGGACAGGAACACCGGGGAGCTGTTTTTT.

This chain uses TRBV2 with TRBJ1-3; tentatively, D is TRBD1 (5 bases). The CDR3 has 16 amino acids. Germline V gene data show CDR1 as SNHLY and CDR2 as FYNNEI. The ends were cut back, 1 base at V and 0 bases at J, with 10 bases in the middle. CDR3 protein: CASSEGGGSSGNTIYF. DNA for the CDR3: TGTGCCAGCAGTGAAGGGGGCGGTAGCTCTGGAAACACCATATATTTT.

The chain carries TRBV13 and TRBJ2-7; D is perhaps TRBD1 (6 bases). The CDR3 is made up of 13 amino acids. Germline V gene data show CDR1 as PRHDT and CDR2 as FYEKMQ (reference sequence). V gave up 4 bases and J gave up 6 bases, with 13 bases separating them. The CDR3, as DNA: TGTGCCAGCAGCTCTTGGACAGCAGGCGAGCAGTACTTC. Its translation is CASSSWTAGEQYF.

This rearrangement joins TRBV7-3 to TRBJ1-2; D possibly corresponds to TRBD1 (5 bases). V lost 5 bases and J lost 2, with 18 bases in between. Germline CDR1 SGHTA, CDR2 FQGTGA. The CDR3 is 16 residues long. Here the CDR3 DNA reads TGTGCCAGCAGCCCCGGGACTTCTGGGGGGAACTATGGCTACACCTTC. Protein product: CASSPGTSGGNYGYTF.

Only a few counts were recorded for this clone. The genes are TRBV12-3 or TRBV12-4 and TRBJ2-1, with D uncertain. The CDR3 is 11 residues long. Trimming took 3 bases from V and 7 from J, leaving 4 bases between them. The CDR3 DNA reads as TGTGCCAGCAGTTTCGGGAATGAGCAGTTCTTC. Protein: CASSFGNEQFF.

The chain has TRBV12-5 and TRBJ2-3; tentative D call: TRBD1 (6 bases). Between the trimmed V and J ends, which lost 2 bases and 4 bases, there was a span of 7 bases. Germline V gene lookup returns CDR1 LGHNT and CDR2 FRNRAP. The CDR3 extends over 13 amino acids. CDR3 bases: TGTGCTAGTGGTTTGACAGGGTCAGATACGCAGTATTTT. Protein product: CASGLTGSDTQYF.

This clone appeared once. The chain uses TRBV27 and TRBJ1-1; tentatively, D is TRBD1 (6 bases). The CDR3 has 13 residues. Germline V CDR1 and CDR2: MNHEY, SMNVEV (reference sequence). V was pared by 6 bases and J by 5 bases, with 13 bases between. For the CDR3, the DNA is TGTGCCAGCAGGGCAAAACAGGGAACTGAAGCTTTCTTT. Translated: CASRAKQGTEAFF.

The chain uses TRBV19 and TRBJ2-1; D is perhaps TRBD2 (5 bases). This CDR3 is built from 17 residues. The V end was cut by 5 bases, the J end by 2 bases, with 19 bases between. From germline, CDR1 is LNHDA and CDR2 SQIVND (reference sequence). The chain's CDR3 is CASSPSIGRGPYNEQFF. CDR3 in DNA: TGTGCCAGTAGTCCCAGTATTGGCCGAGGGCCCTACAATGAGCAGTTCTTC.

This chain connects TRBV28 to TRBJ1-2; D unresolved. This CDR3 comprises 14 residues. Looked up from germline, CDR1 is MDHEN and CDR2 is SYDVKM. The V end lost 5 bases, the J end lost 4 bases, and 14 bases lay between the germline ends. The CDR3 region is CASSPPGEVYGYTF. The CDR3 bases are TGTGCCAGCAGTCCCCCCGGGGAGGTCTATGGCTACACCTTC.